These 29 T cell receptor beta chains originate from one sample sequenced in a study of T cells in Graves' hyperthyroidism and ophthalmopathy. Amplification targeted TCR beta CDR3 regions from RNA transcripts. Carried out on the TCR CDR3, a first-round RT-PCR used the HTBI primer set. TCRdb itself ran the multiplex PCR reads through MiXCR, one entry per CDR3 protein. The sample has approximately 640,000 distinct CDR3 sequences, roughly 16% seen once. Input material: blood. These TCRs come from a woman under 40 with Graves' hyperthyroidism.

This clonotype was counted many times. J is TRBJ1-2 and V is TRBV11-2; no clear D gene. This CDR3 region has 15 residues. The ends were cut back, 4 bases at V and 1 base at J, with 13 bases in the middle. The germline CDR1 and CDR2 sequences are SGHAT and FQNNGV. The CDR3 DNA is TGTGCCAGCAGCTCCAACGGGCCTTATAACTATGGCTACACCTTC. It is translated as CASSSNGPYNYGYTF.

This clonotype was found many times. The V and J genes are TRBV20-1 and TRBJ2-7, with 9 bases matching TRBD1. Germline V gene data show CDR1 as DFQATT and CDR2 as SNEGSKA (reference sequence). This CDR3 is 16 amino acids long. V was pared by 5 bases and J by 3 bases, with 14 bases of the junction left unmatched. CDR3 nucleotides: TGCAGTGCTCCCCACCAATCCGGGACAGGGATCTACGAGCAGTACTTC. Encoded protein: CSAPHQSGTGIYEQYF.

The chain has TRBV28 and TRBJ1-6, with D unclear. The germline V gene has CDR1 MDHEN and CDR2 SYDVKM. The CDR3 contains 14 residues. The V end lost 4 bases, the J end lost 2 bases, and 6 bases lay between the germline ends. CDR3 sequence (DNA): TGTGCCAGCAGTTCCAGAACCTATAATTCACCCCTCCACTTT. Amino acids: CASSSRTYNSPLHF.

In this sample, this clonotype turned up a few times. The chain links TRBV5-1 to TRBJ2-2, with 8 bases fitting TRBD1. CDR1 and CDR2 from the germline V gene are SGHRS and YFSETQ. The CDR3 runs to 14 residues. V trimming: 6 bases; J trimming: 3 bases; junction bases outside the gene matches: 4. CDR3 protein: CASNPTGDTGELFF. CDR3 DNA: TGCGCCAGCAATCCGACAGGGGACACCGGGGAGCTGTTTTTT.

This clonotype was picked up one time. This may be a read error: a much more frequent sequence differs by one nucleotide. The chain uses TRBV20-1 and TRBJ2-6; maybe TRBD2 (6 bases). CDR3 length: 15 residues. Germline CDR1 DFQATT, CDR2 SNEGSKA (reference sequence). Trimming removed 3 bases at V and 6 bases at J, with 15 bases between. The DNA of the CDR3 is TGCAGTGCTAGTGATAGCGGCAATCTGGCCAACGTCCTGACTTTC. It yields the protein CSASDSGNLANVLTF.

This clonotype was seen ten or more times. The V gene is TRBV5-1, the J gene TRBJ2-1; 9 bases line up with TRBD1. Germline V gene sequence: CDR1 SGHRS, CDR2 YFSETQ. The CDR3 sequence is 14 residues long. Germline trimming cut 5 bases from V and 2 bases from J; bases unmatched to any gene: 2. Here the CDR3 DNA reads TGCGCCAGCAGAGGGACAGGGACCTACAATGAGCAGTTCTTC. As protein: CASRGTGTYNEQFF.

This clonotype was found many times. This rearrangement joins TRBV5-1 to TRBJ2-3, with D perhaps being TRBD1 or TRBD2 (5 bases each). The CDR3 extends over 13 amino acids. From germline, CDR1 is SGHRS and CDR2 YFSETQ. V was cut by 3 bases and J by 1 base, with 6 bases left in between. The CDR3: CASSWDGTDTQYF. The CDR3 bases are TGCGCCAGCAGCTGGGACGGCACAGATACGCAGTATTTT.

This clonotype has a handful of counts. J is TRBJ2-3 and V is TRBV5-1; 11 nucleotides align to TRBD2. J lost 0 bases, V lost 4 bases, and 4 bases had no gene match. The CDR3 contains 16 residues. Germline CDR1 and CDR2: SGHRS and YFSETQ. The CDR3 DNA reads TGCGCCAGCAGCCTGACTAGCGGGGTTAGCACAGATACGCAGTATTTT. Amino acid sequence: CASSLTSGVSTDTQYF.

The rearrangement uses TRBV19 and TRBJ1-4; no clear D gene. V gave up 7 bases and J gave up 2 bases, with 17 bases separating them. The CDR3 extends over 16 amino acids. Germline V gives CDR1 LNHDA, CDR2 SQIVND (reference sequence). The chain's CDR3 is CASTPILGFTNEKLFF. The CDR3 DNA reads TGTGCCAGTACCCCTATACTGGGGTTTACTAATGAAAAACTGTTTTTT.

This clonotype showed up just a few times. The chain links TRBV20-1 to TRBJ1-5, with a weak D call TRBD1 (5 bases). Per germline, CDR1 DFQATT and CDR2 SNEGSKA (reference sequence). The CDR3 spans 14 residues. The V and J ends lost 3 bases and 4 bases respectively, with 13 bases between them. CDR3 nucleotide sequence: TGCAGTGCTAGTGGCAGGGTGGTAAATCAGCCCCAGCATTTT. It is translated as CSASGRVVNQPQHF.

This clonotype was found many times. The CDR3 region has the DNA TGCGCCAGCAGCTTGTGGGCCAGCTCCTACGAGCAGTACTTC. The encoded protein is CASSLWASSYEQYF. V and J are TRBV5-1 and TRBJ2-7; no reliable D call. CDR1 is SGHRS, CDR2 YFSETQ, per germline. The CDR3 runs to 14 residues. Trimming left V 1 base short and J 0 bases short, with 8 bases between.

In its sample, this clonotype was seen a few times. The J gene is TRBJ2-1, the V gene TRBV15; D remains ambiguous. The CDR3 loop spans 11 amino acids. Trimming stripped 5 bases from V and 8 bases from J, with 7 bases between. CDR1 is LNHNV and CDR2 is YYDKDF in the germline V gene (reference sequence). CDR3 in DNA: TGTGCCACCAGCTCCCTCGATGAGCAGTTCTTC. The encoded protein is CATSSLDEQFF.

This clonotype was seen repeatedly, ten times or more. The chain has TRBV15 and TRBJ2-3, with D possibly matching TRBD2 (5 bases). CDR1 and CDR2 from the germline V gene are LNHNV and YYDKDF (reference sequence). V dropped 0 bases and J dropped 7 bases, with 11 bases sitting between them. This CDR3 has 14 amino acids. In DNA form, the CDR3 reads TGTGCCACCAGCAGAGATGAGGGTCTCCATACGCAGTATTTT. Translated: CATSRDEGLHTQYF.

This clonotype was seen ten or more times. The chain carries TRBV20-1 and TRBJ2-1; D assignment may be TRBD1 or TRBD2 (5 bases each). Trimming took off 0 bases at V and 0 bases at J, with 21 bases between the two ends. The CDR3 loop spans 19 amino acids. Germline V CDR1 and CDR2: DFQATT, SNEGSKA (reference sequence). The CDR3 DNA is TGCAGTGCTAGAGATCTCGGGGCTAGCCGGACGGGCTCCTACAATGAGCAGTTCTTC. Its protein is CSARDLGASRTGSYNEQFF.

This rearrangement joins TRBV13 to TRBJ2-3, with 13 nucleotides matching TRBD2. With 5 bases clipped from V and 4 bases from J, the junction kept 6 bases outside the gene matches. Germline V gene data show CDR1 as PRHDT and CDR2 as FYEKMQ (reference sequence). CDR3 size: 16 residues. The CDR3 DNA reads as TGTGCCAGCAGCAAAGGACTAGCGGGGGACTCAGATACGCAGTATTTT. Its translation: CASSKGLAGDSDTQYF.

The chain links TRBV7-9 to TRBJ2-6; D not resolved. Trimming removed 3 bases from V and 2 bases from J, with 11 bases in between. Germline CDR1 is SEHNR and CDR2 is FQNEAQ (reference sequence). The CDR3 totals 16 residues. In nucleotides, the CDR3 is TGTGCCAGCAGCTTTTTAGGTTTGGCTGGGGCCAACGTCCTGACTTTC. This gives the protein CASSFLGLAGANVLTF.

This clonotype was detected once. The CDR3 spells CATGGGSPDTQYF. Written as DNA, the CDR3 is TGTGCCACAGGAGGCGGGAGCCCAGATACGCAGTATTTT. The chain combines TRBV28 with TRBJ2-3; 7 bases fit TRBD2. The CDR3 extends over 13 amino acids. Trimming cost V 10 bases and J 4 bases; bases outside gene matches: 8. CDR1 and CDR2 from the germline V gene are MDHEN and SYDVKM.

The DNA for the CDR3 is TGCGCCAGCAGCCAAGATCCCTCCATGGACTCACATACGCAGTATTTT. It specifies CASSQDPSMDSHTQYF. The V and J genes are TRBV4-1 and TRBJ2-3; D is possibly TRBD2 (5 bases). This CDR3 region has 16 residues. The V gene's germline CDR1 is MGHRA and CDR2 YSYEKL. Between the trimmed V and J ends, which lost 0 bases and 7 bases, there was a span of 17 bases.

Comments on this clonotype: Since a much larger clone is just one base distant, this may be a read error. The chain carries TRBV11-3 and TRBJ2-3; TRBD1 matches at 7 bases. CDR1 and CDR2 (germline): SGHNT, YENEEA. The CDR3 is made up of 14 amino acids. The trim removed 8 bases at V and 2 bases at J, leaving 7 bases unmatched. For the CDR3, the DNA is TGTGCCAGCGGGTGGGACAGATTCACAGATACGCAGTATTTT. It yields the protein CASGWDRFTDTQYF.

This clonotype showed up many times. The gene calls are TRBV7-9 and TRBJ2-1; the D gene is possibly TRBD1 (6 bases). The CDR3 has 11 amino acids. Germline values: CDR1 SEHNR, CDR2 FQNEAQ (reference sequence). V was shortened by 7 bases and J by 8 bases, with 9 bases between the two germline ends. The CDR3 sequence is CASTEGDEQFF. The CDR3 nucleotides are TGTGCCAGCACCGAGGGGGATGAGCAGTTCTTC.

This clonotype showed up many times. The J gene is TRBJ2-3, the V gene TRBV5-1, with D maybe TRBD1 (7 bases). V lost 5 bases, J lost 0 bases, and 13 bases lay in between. Germline V gives CDR1 SGHRS, CDR2 YFSETQ. The CDR3 consists of 15 residues. The CDR3 here is CASSSQGGSTDTQYF. For the CDR3, the DNA is TGCGCCAGCAGTTCCCAGGGGGGAAGCACAGATACGCAGTATTTT. The complete variable domain, with remaining parts taken from reference TRBV5-1 and TRBJ2-3, reads KAGVTQTPRYLIKTRGQQVTLSCSPISGHRSVSWYQQTPGQGLQFLFEYFSETQRNKGNFPGRFSGRQFSNSRSEMNVSTLELGDSALYLCASSSQGGSTDTQYFGPGTRLTVL.

This clonotype was observed many times. The genes are TRBV28 and TRBJ2-7, with a weak D call TRBD2 (6 bases). V lost 6 bases to trimming and J lost 3 bases, with 15 bases between them. Germline CDR1 is MDHEN and CDR2 is SYDVKM. The length of the CDR3 is 14 residues. CDR3 region: CASRPGTDHYEQYF. The CDR3 nucleotides are TGTGCCAGCAGGCCCGGGACTGATCACTACGAGCAGTACTTC.

Ten or more counts support this clonotype. The chain's CDR3 is CASSTGTSGYYNEQFF. The DNA of the CDR3 is TGTGCCAGCAGCACCGGGACTAGCGGTTACTACAATGAGCAGTTCTTC. This rearrangement joins TRBV12-3 or TRBV12-4 to TRBJ2-1; 11 positions match TRBD2. The CDR3 runs 16 residues. V was pared by 6 bases and J by 3 bases, with 7 bases of the junction left unmatched.

This clonotype was seen ten or more times. V is TRBV7-2 and J is TRBJ2-5; D assignment may be TRBD1 or TRBD2 (5 bases each). Germline V CDR1 and CDR2: SGHTA, FQGNSA. The CDR3 runs to 15 residues. Trimming stripped 4 bases from V and 1 base from J, with 13 bases between. The DNA for the CDR3 is TGTGCCAGCAGCTCCTACGCCGGGGCCCAAGAGACCCAGTACTTC. Its translation is CASSSYAGAQETQYF.

The rearrangement links TRBV18 to TRBJ2-1, with 9 nucleotides matching TRBD2. The CDR3 runs 15 residues. The V and J ends lost 0 bases and 8 bases, in that order; junction bases with no gene match: 5. The germline gives CDR1 KGHSH, CDR2 LQKENI. The CDR3 bases are TGTGCCAGCTCACCACCTAGCGGGAGTAGTGATGAGCAGTTCTTC. Protein product: CASSPPSGSSDEQFF. The variable domain in full, with the rest retrieved from reference TRBV18 and TRBJ2-1, is NAGVMQNPRHLVRRRGQEARLRCSPMKGHSHVYWYRQLPEEGLKFMVYLQKENIIDESGMPKERFSAEFPKEGPSILRIQQVVRGDSAAYFCASSPPSGSSDEQFFGPGTRLTVL.

The chain uses TRBV20-1 and TRBJ2-2; D is uncertain. Germline V gene data show CDR1 as DFQATT and CDR2 as SNEGSKA (reference sequence). This CDR3 has 11 residues. Trimming took off 6 bases at V and 7 bases at J, with 9 bases between the two ends. The CDR3 loop is CSAYWGGELFF. CDR3 sequence (DNA): TGCAGTGCCTATTGGGGCGGGGAGCTGTTTTTT.

There are many counts of this clonotype. The rearrangement links TRBV7-2 to TRBJ2-7, with D possibly TRBD2 on 5 matching bases. The germline V and J ends were trimmed by 1 base and 3 bases, with 10 bases remaining between them. The CDR3 sequence is 14 residues long. CDR1 is SGHTA and CDR2 is FQGNSA in the germline V gene. Here the CDR3 DNA reads TGTGCCAGCAGCTTAGGGTTAGGACTCTACGAGCAGTACTTC. This encodes CASSLGLGLYEQYF.

This chain connects TRBV19 to TRBJ2-1, with 12 bases matching TRBD2. CDR1 is LNHDA and CDR2 is SQIVND in the germline V gene (reference sequence). V dropped 3 bases and J dropped 0; count of bases not matched to a gene: 6. CDR3 length: 18 residues. The chain's CDR3 is CASSMTSGSLSSYNEQFF. CDR3 bases: TGTGCCAGTAGTATGACTAGCGGGAGCCTTAGCTCCTACAATGAGCAGTTCTTC.

The V and J genes are TRBV11-3 and TRBJ2-5; D is possibly TRBD1 (6 bases). The CDR3 consists of 16 residues. From germline, CDR1 is SGHNT and CDR2 YENEEA. The V gene lost 4 bases and the J gene lost 0 bases, with 15 bases spanning the gap. The CDR3 sequence: CASSSGVGDNQETQYF. Here the CDR3 DNA reads TGTGCCAGCAGCTCCGGCGTTGGGGACAACCAAGAGACCCAGTACTTC.